The T cell receptor beta chain under discussion was sequenced for a study of T cell repertoires in cytomegalovirus infection. This clonotype has more than one count but fewer than ten. The antigen remains unidentified. V was shortened by 6 bases and J by 1 base, with 13 bases between the two germline ends. The CDR3 totals 15 residues. Germline V gene sequence: CDR1 LNHDA, CDR2 SQIVND (reference sequence). A single record per CDR3 protein comes from TCRdb applying MiXCR to the reads. The sample lists about half a million distinct CDR3 sequences, roughly a third occurring once. The chain recombines TRBV19 with TRBJ1-5, with D hard to call. This sequence was found in a human donor in good health (CMV status not recorded). Some clones in this sample may be carry-over from other donors' samples. The sequences come from cultured PBMCs, collected from culture after CMV antigen stimulation. The CDR3 region is CASSYKPGSNQPQHF. The CDR3 DNA follows: TGTGCCAGTAGCTATAAACCGGGGAGCAATCAGCCCCAGCATTTT.